This TCR beta chain was identified during a study of vaccination effects on CD4 cells after COVID-19. Study summary: Either the mRNA-1273 or the BNT162b2 vaccine was given to participants as two doses. Study-wide points: Clones of infection and vaccine origin contracted markedly late after vaccination.

Before sequencing, viral peptide pools were used by the ViraFEST assay to expand antigen-specific CD4+ T cells. Cultured cells yielded isolated CD4+ T cells after approximately nine days. The ends were cut back, 5 bases at V and 7 bases at J, with 14 bases in the middle. Germline lookup yields CDR1 LNHDA and CDR2 SQIVND (reference sequence). There are 14 residues in the CDR3. Note on this clone: Its matching antigen is unknown.

Sequencing was performed with immunoSEQ multiplex PCR; in TCRdb, only in-frame clones are kept and a portion is missing. In the table there are tens of thousands of clones, about four fifths of which are singletons. The sample was CD4+ T cells from PBMCs cultured with HCoV-229E spike peptides, taken before COVID-19 vaccination. This receptor was taken from a human donor who received a COVID-19 vaccine. This rearrangement joins TRBV19 to TRBJ1-4; the D is unclear. The CDR3 loop reads CASSPPFGFEKLFF. CDR3 in DNA: TGTGCCAGTAGTCCCCCGTTCGGATTTGAAAAACTGTTTTTT.